This T cell receptor (beta chain) was observed in a study of response to subunit inactivated influenza vaccine. The germline CDR1 and CDR2 sequences are DFQATT and SNEGSKA (reference sequence). The CDR3 consists of 14 residues. Trimming removed 1 base at V and 2 bases at J, with 11 bases between. TCRdb redid the calling of the RT-PCR reads with MiXCR, one entry per CDR3 protein. The data show under 950,000 distinct CDR3 sequences, 21% seen once. This chain uses TRBV20-1 with TRBJ2-5; D remains unclear. The sequence derives from a man in his fifties or sixties who received an inactivated influenza vaccine. The material sequenced was PBMCs from blood, taken around 5 days after vaccination. CDR3 protein: CSARGGRTQETQYF. In nucleotides, the CDR3 is TGCAGTGCTAGAGGCGGACGGACGCAAGAGACCCAGTACTTC.